These 28 T cell receptor beta chains originate from one sample sequenced in a study of blood T cells in healthy people across ages. The authors ran a second PCR of 7 to 11 cycles using a sample-barcoded 5' primer and a J-beta primer mix. TCRdb re-called the 5' RACE reads through MiXCR, storing one row per CDR3 protein. Of roughly 1,700,000 distinct CDR3 sequences in the sample, 28% were seen once. Sequenced material: blood. The receptor set was obtained from a woman between 25 and 40 years old in good health.

This clonotype was observed a few times. The chain employs TRBV9 and TRBJ2-1; 11 bases align to TRBD2. Trimming removed 4 bases from V and 4 bases from J; junction bases left unmatched: 13. This CDR3 is 18 amino acids long. Germline CDR1 reads SGDLS; CDR2 reads YYNGEE. DNA of the CDR3: TGTGCCAGCAGCATTCTAGCGGGGGGCCCTAGGGGTTACAATGAGCAGTTCTTC. Its translation is CASSILAGGPRGYNEQFF. The entire variable domain, with the rest obtained from reference TRBV9 and TRBJ2-1, is as follows: DSGVTQTPKHLITATGQRVTLRCSPRSGDLSVYWYQQSLDQGLQFLIQYYNGEERAKGNILERFSAQQFPDLHSELNLSSLELGDSALYFCASSILAGGPRGYNEQFFGPGTRLTVL.

Notes on this clonotype: A read error may be the cause here, since a much bigger clone is one base away. Here the CDR3 reads CANSEAGTGSTTGRGYEQYF. As DNA, the CDR3 is TGTGCCAACAGTGAGGCGGGGACAGGGTCAACAACAGGACGAGGCTACGAGCAGTACTTC. This sequence joins TRBV6-1 and TRBJ2-7; 9 bases are shared with TRBD1. Germline values: CDR1 MNHNS, CDR2 SASEGT. This CDR3 is 20 amino acids long.

This clonotype was seen more than once but under ten times. This chain joins TRBV27 and TRBJ2-2, with TRBD2 as a possible D gene (5 bases). The CDR3 runs 14 residues. The germline V gene has CDR1 MNHEY and CDR2 SMNVEV (reference sequence). V gave up 5 bases and J gave up 4 bases, with 11 bases separating them. CDR3 residues: CASSPQAGTGELFF. In nucleotides, the CDR3 is TGTGCCAGCAGTCCCCAGGCGGGCACCGGGGAGCTGTTTTTT.

This sequence joins TRBV30 and TRBJ2-7; possible D gene TRBD1, 5 bases. CDR3 length: 14 residues. V gave up 1 base and J gave up 5 bases, with 15 bases separating them. Germline V gene lookup returns CDR1 GTSNPN and CDR2 SVGIG (reference sequence). Here the CDR3 reads CAWSGRGIYHEQYF. CDR3 DNA: TGTGCCTGGAGTGGAAGGGGCATCTACCACGAGCAGTACTTC.

Only a few counts were recorded for this clonotype. The chain links TRBV4-3 to TRBJ2-1, with D unresolved. The CDR3 is 18 residues long. The germline V gene has CDR1 LGHNA and CDR2 YSLEER. Trimming left V 4 bases short and J 0 bases short, with 19 bases between. The CDR3 bases are TGCGCCAGCAGCCCAGATCCCAAGGGCGCGCTCTCCTACAATGAGCAGTTCTTC. Translated, it gives CASSPDPKGALSYNEQFF.

This sequence joins TRBV18 and TRBJ1-5, with a weak D call TRBD1 (5 bases). This CDR3 has 15 amino acids. From germline, CDR1 is KGHSH and CDR2 LQKENI. Trimming removed 2 bases at V and 11 bases at J, with 19 bases between. The CDR3 region is CASSPWEAPRGAQHF. The CDR3 DNA follows: TGTGCCAGCTCACCATGGGAGGCACCCCGGGGGGCCCAGCATTTT.

The gene calls are TRBV2 and TRBJ1-1, with D tentatively TRBD1 (5 bases). CDR1 is SNHLY and CDR2 is FYNNEI in the germline V gene. CDR3 length: 15 residues. Trimming shortened V by 4 bases and J by 0 bases, and 12 bases separated the two germline ends. This CDR3 reads CASSGSGTVNTEAFF. CDR3 sequence (DNA): TGTGCCAGCAGTGGGAGTGGGACGGTGAACACTGAAGCTTTCTTT. Together with reference TRBV2 and TRBJ1-1, the CDR3 gives the full variable domain: EPEVTQTPSHQVTQMGQEVILRCVPISNHLYFYWYRQILGQKVEFLVSFYNNEISEKSEIFDDQFSVERPDGSNFTLKIRSTKLEDSAMYFCASSGSGTVNTEAFFGQGTRLTVV.

This chain joins TRBV10-3 and TRBJ1-2, with D possibly matching TRBD1 (6 bases). V lost 3 bases and J 2 bases, leaving 16 bases between the germline ends. CDR3 length: 16 amino acids. In germline, CDR1 is ENHRY, CDR2 SYGVKD. CDR3 residues: CAISDLKVTGNYGYTF. The CDR3 DNA is TGTGCCATCAGTGACCTCAAGGTTACAGGGAACTATGGCTACACCTTC.

V gene TRBV14 combines with J gene TRBJ2-5, with D maybe TRBD2 (6 bases). Between the trimmed V and J ends, which lost 4 bases and 5 bases, there was a span of 17 bases. The CDR3 has 15 residues. Per germline, CDR1 SGHDN and CDR2 FVKESK. Here the CDR3 reads CASSPRRGGWETQYF. CDR3 nucleotide sequence: TGTGCCAGCAGCCCAAGACGGGGAGGTTGGGAGACCCAGTACTTC.

There are a few counts of this clonotype. The genes are TRBV6-5 and TRBJ2-2; D is undetermined. The CDR3 contains 14 residues. Germline loops: CDR1 MNHEY, CDR2 SVGAGI. Trimming removed 8 bases at V and 1 base at J, with 11 bases between. The CDR3 protein is CASLPQLNTGELFF. The CDR3 nucleotides are TGTGCCAGCCTCCCACAGCTGAACACCGGGGAGCTGTTTTTT.

V usage is TRBV5-1 and J usage is TRBJ2-1, with TRBD2 matching 8 bases. CDR3 size: 15 residues. V shed 0 bases, J shed 10 bases, and the junction held 9 bases outside the gene matches. The germline CDR1 and CDR2 sequences are SGHRS and YFSETQ. CDR3 sequence (DNA): TGCGCCAGCAGCTTGGACGTCAGCGGGAGTAGCGAGCAGTTCTTC. Translated: CASSLDVSGSSEQFF.

This clonotype appeared a few times. This rearrangement joins TRBV20-1 to TRBJ2-2, with 7 bases that match TRBD2. The J segment lost 4 bases and the V segment lost 6 bases, leaving 11 bases of the junction unmatched. CDR3 size: 15 residues. CDR1 and CDR2 (germline): DFQATT, SNEGSKA (reference sequence). The CDR3 DNA is TGCAGTGCCCAGGGTGGACTAGAAGGCACCGGGGAGCTGTTTTTT. Its protein product is CSAQGGLEGTGELFF.

J is TRBJ2-7 and V is TRBV5-1; no definite D call. The CDR3 runs to 18 residues. Per germline, CDR1 SGHRS and CDR2 YFSETQ. V was pared by 1 base and J by 7 bases, with 27 bases between. The CDR3 sequence is CASSLLNPVVAGATEQYF. For the CDR3, the DNA is TGCGCCAGCAGCTTGTTGAACCCCGTGGTGGCAGGTGCCACGGAGCAGTACTTC.

The gene calls are TRBV20-1 and TRBJ2-5, with 9 bases aligning to TRBD1. The better agreement between TRBJ2-7 and the DNA end casts doubt on the J call. Germline V gene data show CDR1 as DFQATT and CDR2 as SNEGSKA (reference sequence). The length of the CDR3 is 15 residues. CDR3: CSARDPGTGPYEQYF. The DNA for the CDR3 is TGCAGTGCTAGAGACCCCGGGACAGGGCCCTACGAGCAGTACTTC.

The chain carries TRBV4-3 and TRBJ2-7; 9 nucleotides match TRBD2. The germline CDR1 and CDR2 sequences are LGHNA and YSLEER. V was pared by 10 bases and J by 7 bases, with 20 bases of the junction left unmatched. This CDR3 comprises 16 residues. CDR3 bases: TGCGCCACCTCATTTGGTAGCGGGAGTGAGAACAATGAGCAGTACTTC. It is translated as CATSFGSGSENNEQYF.

This clonotype was seen just once. V is TRBV7-9 and J is TRBJ2-1, with TRBD2 identical over 12 bases. V trimming: 7 bases; J trimming: 8 bases; junction bases outside the gene matches: 12. Germline CDR1 and CDR2: SEHNR and FQNEAQ (reference sequence). The CDR3 is made up of 16 amino acids. CDR3 protein: CASINRTSGAGHEQFF. CDR3 nucleotide sequence: TGTGCCAGCATAAACAGGACTAGCGGGGCGGGCCATGAGCAGTTCTTC. Filled out from reference TRBV7-9 and TRBJ2-1, the complete variable domain reads DTGVSQNPRHKITKRGQNVTFRCDPISEHNRLYWYRQTLGQGPEFLTYFQNEAQLEKSRLLSDRFSAERPKGSFSTLEIQRTEQGDSAMYLCASINRTSGAGHEQFFGPGTRLTVL.

This chain joins TRBV4-2 and TRBJ2-3; the D gene is possibly TRBD2 (6 bases). Germline V gives CDR1 LGHNA, CDR2 YNFKEQ. V was trimmed by 4 bases and J by 2 bases, leaving 13 bases between them. This CDR3 is 15 amino acids long. CDR3 loop: CASSPLERVTDTQYF. The CDR3 DNA reads TGTGCCAGCAGCCCTCTTGAGCGGGTCACAGATACGCAGTATTTT.

The chain is built from TRBV28 and TRBJ2-3, with 11 positions matching TRBD2. There are 16 residues in the CDR3. V lost 5 bases, J lost 3 bases, and 7 bases stayed unmatched. The germline V gene encodes CDR1 MDHEN and CDR2 SYDVKM. CDR3 sequence reads: CASSLYSGGATDTQYF. The CDR3 DNA is TGTGCCAGCAGTCTCTATAGCGGGGGGGCAACAGATACGCAGTATTTT.

This clonotype was seen a few times. V usage is TRBV29-1 and J usage is TRBJ1-1, with TRBD1 identical over 7 bases. The CDR3 has 13 amino acids. Germline V gene sequence: CDR1 SQVTM, CDR2 ANQGSEA. V gave up 5 bases and J gave up 5 bases; unmatched junction bases: 8. CDR3 residues: CSVHRGGGTEAFF. CDR3 bases: TGCAGCGTTCACAGGGGTGGTGGAACTGAAGCTTTCTTT.

The chain links TRBV5-6 to TRBJ2-7; 14 bases match TRBD2. Germline CDR1 SGHDT, CDR2 YYEEEE. After removal of 5 bases from V and 3 bases from J, the junction contained 10 bases not matched to a gene. This CDR3 is built from 17 residues. CDR3 nucleotide sequence: TGTGCCAGCAGATCGGGACTAGCGGGAGTTCGGATCTACGAGCAGTACTTC. Encoded protein: CASRSGLAGVRIYEQYF.

To note about this clonotype: This may be a read error: a much more frequent sequence differs by one nucleotide. This chain links TRBV20-1 with TRBJ2-7; 9 bases are a match to TRBD1. The germline CDR1 and CDR2 sequences are DFQATT and SNEGSKA (reference sequence). This CDR3 region has 14 residues. The V and J ends lost 4 bases and 3 bases, in that order; junction bases with no gene match: 7. The CDR3 coding sequence is TGCAGTGCTATAACAGGGGGCGAGCGCTACGAGCAGTACTTC. Amino acids: CSAITGGERYEQYF.

The chain couples TRBV2 to TRBJ1-4, with D uncertain. The CDR3 runs to 17 residues. V dropped 2 bases and J dropped 1 base, with 14 bases sitting between them. Germline CDR1 and CDR2: SNHLY and FYNNEI. CDR3 residues: CASSEFRDLVTNEKLFF. CDR3 DNA: TGTGCCAGCAGTGAATTTAGAGACCTGGTAACTAATGAAAAACTGTTTTTT. Complete variable domain (other parts from reference TRBV2 and TRBJ1-4): EPEVTQTPSHQVTQMGQEVILRCVPISNHLYFYWYRQILGQKVEFLVSFYNNEISEKSEIFDDQFSVERPDGSNFTLKIRSTKLEDSAMYFCASSEFRDLVTNEKLFFGSGTQLSVL.

This clonotype occurred a few times. The chain recombines TRBV6-5 with TRBJ2-5, with 8 nucleotides matching TRBD1. Unmatched junction bases numbered 7, after V lost 2 bases and J lost 5 bases. CDR1 and CDR2 from the germline V gene are MNHEY and SVGAGI. CDR3 length: 15 residues. The CDR3 loop reads CASSYGDRGRETQYF. CDR3 nucleotides: TGTGCCAGCAGTTACGGAGACAGGGGCCGGGAGACCCAGTACTTC.

This clonotype appeared once. J is TRBJ2-1 and V is TRBV12-5, with D perhaps matching TRBD2 (6 bases). The CDR3 extends over 14 amino acids. V shed 2 bases and J shed 9 bases, with 14 bases lying between them. Germline V lookup: CDR1 LGHNT, CDR2 FRNRAP. In DNA, the CDR3 is TGTGCTAGTGGTTTGCCCGCGGGATGGCGTGAGCAGTTCTTC. Translation gives CASGLPAGWREQFF.

This clonotype has more than one count but fewer than ten. The genes are TRBV20-1 and TRBJ2-7; TRBD2 might be the D (5 bases). With 5 bases removed from V and 3 bases from J, the gap between germline ends came to 8 bases. The CDR3 runs to 11 residues. Germline CDR1 DFQATT, CDR2 SNEGSKA (reference sequence). DNA for the CDR3: TGCAGTGCTGATCGGGACTACGAGCAGTACTTC. Residues: CSADRDYEQYF.

The CDR3 is CASSEDGESYGYTF. The CDR3 DNA follows: TGTGCCAGCAGTGAAGACGGCGAAAGCTATGGCTACACCTTC. The V gene is TRBV2, the J gene TRBJ1-2; D ambiguous. V gave up 1 base and J gave up 4 bases, with 10 bases separating them. CDR3 length: 14 amino acids. Germline assignment: CDR1 SNHLY and CDR2 FYNNEI.

This clonotype was detected a few times. This rearrangement joins TRBV29-1 to TRBJ2-1; 8 nucleotides match TRBD2. The ends lost 3 bases at V and 0 bases at J; junction bases unmatched: 1. The CDR3 loop spans 14 amino acids. Germline V gene sequence: CDR1 SQVTM, CDR2 ANQGSEA. CDR3 DNA sequence: TGCAGCGTTGACGGGGGGGGCTCCTACAATGAGCAGTTCTTC. Its protein is CSVDGGGSYNEQFF.

The genes are TRBV6-5 and TRBJ1-1, with D perhaps matching TRBD1 (5 bases). This CDR3 is built from 14 residues. Germline CDR1 is MNHEY and CDR2 is SVGAGI. The germline V and J ends were trimmed by 7 bases and 0 bases, with 12 bases remaining between them. CDR3 coding DNA: TGTGCCAGCACGCAGGGAGGGGTGAACACTGAAGCTTTCTTT. This translates into CASTQGGVNTEAFF.